This is a list of T cell receptor beta chains from one sample in a study of cytomegalovirus exposure and HLA in healthy donors. Libraries were prepared by immunoSEQ multiplex PCR; TCRdb keeps only in-frame clonotypes and omits some of them. The top ten clones hold about 2.7% of a sample with 150,000 to 200,000 clones, over 70% of them seen once. The sample taken for sequencing was PBMCs. Receptors were obtained from a woman in her forties or fifties in good health and CMV-seropositive. Both conserved end residues are part of each CDR3. A D gene is named only where the DNA matches it firmly. Rows give clone size only sometimes, using once, few, many, or a class for an expanded clone.

TRBJ1-2,.,.,TRBV7-2,TGTGCCAGCAGCTCTAAGGCGGGGGCAGCGCTTGGCTACACCTTC,CASSSKAGAALGYTF
TRBJ1-1,TRBD1,.,TRBV10-3,TGTGCCATCAGCAAGACAGGGCTGGAAGAAGCTTTCTTT,CAISKTGLEEAFF
TRBJ1-2,.,.,TRBV29-1,TGCAGCGTCGAAGGGGGACAATATGGCTACACCTTC,CSVEGGQYGYTF
TRBJ2-7,TRBD2,once,TRBV11-2,TGTGCCAGCAGCCCGGGCCTAGCGGGAGCCTACGAGCAGTACTTC,CASSPGLAGAYEQYF
TRBJ1-1,TRBD1,.,TRBV11-3,TGTGCCAGCAGCCTACCGGGACAGGGTACGGACACTGAAGCTTTCTTT,CASSLPGQGTDTEAFF
TRBJ2-1,TRBD2,.,TRBV7-9,TGTGCCAGCAGCCCTCGGGGGGGTCAAAACAATGAGCAGTTCTTC,CASSPRGGQNNEQFF
TRBJ2-7,TRBD1,.,TRBV6-1,TGTGCCAGCAGTGCCTATGTGGGACAGGGGGCCTACGAGCAGTACTTC,CASSAYVGQGAYEQYF
TRBJ1-6,TRBD1,once,TRBV27,TGTGCCAGCAGACCCCTTGACAGGGGGTTCTATAATTCACCCCTCCACTTT,CASRPLDRGFYNSPLHF
TRBJ1-5,TRBD1,.,TRBV20-1,TGCAGTGCGTTACAGGGGTCTCAGCATTTT,CSALQGSQHF
TRBJ2-6,.,few,TRBV7-3,TGTGCCAGCAGCTTTACAGGGTCTGGGGCCAACGTCCTGACTTTC,CASSFTGSGANVLTF
TRBJ1-2,.,.,TRBV23-1,TGCGCCAGCGGTTACAGAGCTCCATATGGCTACACCTTC,CASGYRAPYGYTF
TRBJ2-1,TRBD1,.,TRBV18,TGTGCCAGCTCCCCAGGACAGGGGGTCGCCAATGAGCAGTTCTTC,CASSPGQGVANEQFF
TRBJ2-1,.,few,TRBV14,TGTGCCAGCAGCCGGGTCCAGCGGGCACACTACAATGAGCAGTTCTTC,CASSRVQRAHYNEQFF
TRBJ2-2,.,.,TRBV18,TGTGCCAGCTCACCCGGACAGAACACCGGGGAGCTGTTTTTT,CASSPGQNTGELFF
TRBJ2-5,.,.,TRBV6-5,TGTGCCAGCAGTTACTCACGGGGTGAAGAGACCCAGTACTTC,CASSYSRGEETQYF
TRBJ2-3,.,.,TRBV6-6,TGTGCCAGCGCCGGGGGAGGCACAGATACGCAGTATTTT,CASAGGGTDTQYF
TRBJ2-7,.,.,TRBV29-1,TGCAGCGTTTCGATTGGAACAGGGTCCCACGAGCAGTACTTC,CSVSIGTGSHEQYF
TRBJ2-3,.,.,TRBV6-1,TGTGCCAGCAGTCCACAGGGAATTAGCACAGATACGCAGTATTTT,CASSPQGISTDTQYF
TRBJ2-2,TRBD1,.,TRBV6-1,TGTGCCAGCAGTGCTGGGACAGGGAAGGATGGGGAGCTGTTTTTT,CASSAGTGKDGELFF
TRBJ1-2,.,few,TRBV6-6,TGTGCCAGCAGTTATGAGAACTATGGCTACACCTTC,CASSYENYGYTF
TRBJ1-2,.,.,TRBV9,TGTGCCAGCAGCGTAGCTGGGGGCTCCTGGGGCTACACCTTC,CASSVAGGSWGYTF
TRBJ1-2,TRBD1,.,TRBV27,TGTGCCAGCAGTTTGTTAGGACAGGGCTATGGCTACACCTTC,CASSLLGQGYGYTF